This TCR beta chain was sequenced during a study of tumor-infiltrating lymphocytes in primary liver carcinoma. The CDR3 sequence is 14 residues long. CDR1 and CDR2 from the germline V gene are SNHLY and FYNNEI. Notes on this clonotype: The junction differs from germline at one of its ends, possibly a read error.

Reverse transcription of around 500 ng total RNA with a constant-region primer produced TCR beta cDNA. Employing slightly modified ARM-PCR, three nested multiplex PCR rounds were run, and these gave rise to the TCR beta libraries. TRBV1-TRBV30 forward primers paired with a C-beta reverse primer were used in the first two PCR rounds, which ran roughly 9 cycles each. TCRdb redid the calling of the multiplex PCR reads with MiXCR, one entry per CDR3 protein. The sample lists 110,000 or so distinct CDR3 sequences, roughly four fifths seen once, with about 20% in the top ten. Scientists recovered RNA and DNA together from around 20-30 mg of unsorted bulk tissue. Donors underwent surgery for histopathologically diagnosed primary liver carcinoma.

The specimen was liver tumor tissue from sampling region 3. The subset here: tumor region T3, left-lateral pole. J is TRBJ2-5 and V is TRBV2, with D perhaps matching TRBD1 (6 bases). The TCR was taken from a man aged 35 to 55 with primary liver carcinoma and hepatitis B virus infection. The CDR3 bases are TGTGCTAGCGTCCAGGGACACCGACAAGAGACCAAGTACTTC. It codes for CASVQGHRQETKYF.